The present T cell receptor beta chain was sequenced within a study of Ad26.COV2.S vaccination and SARS-CoV-2 variants. Overall study: The study gave Ad26.COV2.S intramuscularly, once or twice 56 days apart.

Comment on this clone: What it binds is not known.

As to treatment: some 20 received Ad26.COV2.S at low or high dose, single or two shots; several received placebo; per-sample allocation not given. Sampling was performed 63 days after the first vaccine or placebo injection. This CDR3 has 15 amino acids. From germline, CDR1 is LGHNA and CDR2 YNFKEQ. The V and J ends lost 5 bases and 5 bases, in that order; junction bases with no gene match: 8. Here immunoSEQ multiplex PCR was the method, and the copy in TCRdb shows in-frame clones only, minus some. The sample includes approximately 300,000 clones, around four fifths of them seen just once. Regarding the study as a whole: Vaccine and placebo recipients had similar non-spike TCR breadth. Breadth, reportedly substantial, characterized the spike-specific CD8+ and CD4+ T cell responses after vaccination.

The TCR sequence derives from a person aged 18-60 years who received the Ad26.COV2.S COVID-19 vaccine or a placebo. The input for sequencing was peripheral blood, taken in a trial of Ad26.COV2.S vaccine versus placebo. This sequence joins TRBV4-2 and TRBJ1-5, with 8 bases identical to TRBD1. CDR3 residues: CASSADRGLHQPQHF. The CDR3 coding sequence is TGTGCCAGCAGCGCAGACAGGGGCCTCCATCAGCCCCAGCATTTT.